A selection of T cell receptor beta chains follows, all from one sample in a study of shared clonotypes between healthy human individuals. Clones were sequenced by immunoSEQ multiplex PCR, and TCRdb holds only the in-frame ones, with some missing. The data contain a few million clones, approximately 96% of them singletons. What was sequenced was naive CD4+ T cells sorted from blood. The receptors stem from a young man in good health. CDR3s include the opening cysteine and the closing phenylalanine or tryptophan. A D gene is named only where the DNA matches it firmly. Size values are once, few and many counts, or a class for expanded clones, and some rows have none.

cdr3_aa | cdr3_nt | clone_size | j_call | d_call | v_call
CAISETGNTIYF | TGTGCCATCAGTGAGACAGGAAACACCATATATTTT | once | TRBJ1-3 | . | TRBV10-3
CASTSLRGRHTEAFF | TGTGCCAGCACCTCCCTCCGGGGACGGCACACTGAAGCTTTCTTT | . | TRBJ1-1 | . | TRBV11-2
CASRPGRTNTEAFF | TGTGCCAGCAGACCGGGACGAACGAACACTGAAGCTTTCTTT | . | TRBJ1-1 | . | TRBV7-2
CASSVVEYGYTF | TGTGCCAGCAGCGTAGTCGAGTATGGCTACACCTTC | once | TRBJ1-2 | . | TRBV9
CAISEGDRGQETQYF | TGTGCCATCAGTGAGGGGGACAGGGGGCAAGAGACCCAGTACTTC | . | TRBJ2-5 | TRBD1 | TRBV10-3
CASSFTMRDRGEKLFF | TGTGCCAGCAGCTTCACGATGAGGGACCGCGGTGAAAAACTGTTTTTT | . | TRBJ1-4 | . | TRBV11-2
CASSRQGPDTQYF | TGTGCCAGCAGTCGACAGGGGCCCGATACGCAGTATTTT | . | TRBJ2-3 | TRBD1 | TRBV28
CAVAGLAYEQYF | TGTGCCGTAGCGGGACTAGCCTACGAGCAGTACTTC | . | TRBJ2-7 | TRBD2 | TRBV10-3
CASSSYGPTDTQYF | TGTGCCAGTAGTAGTTATGGGCCCACAGATACGCAGTATTTT | . | TRBJ2-3 | . | TRBV19
CASSYREDSPLHF | TGTGCCAGCAGTTACAGGGAAGATTCACCCCTCCACTTT | . | TRBJ1-6 | . | TRBV27
CASSYARRITNSPLHF | TGTGCCAGCAGTTACGCCCGGAGGATCACGAATTCACCCCTCCACTTT | . | TRBJ1-6 | . | TRBV6-5
CASSLGGLRYTDTQYF | TGTGCCAGCAGCTTGGGAGGGCTACGATACACAGATACGCAGTATTTT | . | TRBJ2-3 | . | TRBV5-6
CASSQEWSTGELFF | TGCGCCAGCAGCCAAGAATGGTCGACCGGGGAGCTGTTTTTT | . | TRBJ2-2 | . | TRBV4-3
CASSPRQRLGSMNTEAFF | TGTGCCAGCTCACCCAGACAAAGGCTTGGCTCTATGAACACTGAAGCTTTCTTT | . | TRBJ1-1 | . | TRBV18
CASQVTGGNTIYF | TGTGCCAGCCAAGTCACAGGGGGAAACACCATATATTTT | once | TRBJ1-3 | . | TRBV25-1
CASRPGPRTGELFF | TGTGCCAGCAGGCCGGGACCGAGGACCGGGGAGCTGTTTTTT | . | TRBJ2-2 | . | TRBV28
CAWANLILRYGYTF | TGTGCCTGGGCAAATCTGATACTACGTTATGGCTACACCTTC | few | TRBJ1-2 | . | TRBV30
CASSLVMNTEAFF | TGTGCCAGCAGTTTGGTTATGAACACTGAAGCTTTCTTT | . | TRBJ1-1 | . | TRBV27
CASSTGTGMNTEAFF | TGTGCCAGCAGCACCGGGACGGGGATGAACACTGAAGCTTTCTTT | . | TRBJ1-1 | . | TRBV7-2
CASSFGTSGGPSTDTQYF | TGCGCCAGCAGCTTCGGGACTAGCGGGGGCCCTAGCACAGATACGCAGTATTTT | . | TRBJ2-3 | TRBD2 | TRBV5-1
CASSRERSYEQYF | TGTGCCAGCAGCCGGGAACGGTCCTACGAGCAGTACTTC | . | TRBJ2-7 | . | TRBV7-2
CASSPGGVEQYF | TGTGCCAGCTCACCCGGGGGGGTCGAGCAGTACTTC | . | TRBJ2-7 | TRBD2 | TRBV18
CASSEDLGAAGERDTQYF | TGTGCCAGCAGTGAAGATCTAGGAGCAGCGGGAGAGAGAGATACGCAGTATTTT | . | TRBJ2-3 | TRBD2 | TRBV6-1
CASSQGANYGYTF | TGTGCCAGCAGCCAGGGGGCTAACTATGGCTACACCTTC | . | TRBJ1-2 | TRBD1 | TRBV5-4
CASSHASYGYTF | TGTGCCAGCAGTCATGCCTCATATGGCTACACCTTC | . | TRBJ1-2 | . | TRBV6-5
CAISGGSTYEQYF | TGTGCCATCAGTGGGGGGTCCACCTACGAGCAGTACTTC | . | TRBJ2-7 | . | TRBV10-3